This T cell receptor (beta chain) was captured in a study of cytomegalovirus exposure and HLA in healthy donors. Whole-study findings and limits: Later analysis demonstrated an association between a missense DCLRE1C variant and TCR beta V- and J-gene trimming. Of the V segments, some could not be distinguished, including TRBV6-2 and TRBV6-3, and were excluded.

PCR involved 60 Vbeta and 13 Jbeta primers. Generated by immunoSEQ multiplex PCR, the TCRdb table keeps only in-frame clones and is missing some. The sample shows 150,000 to 200,000 clones, 84% of them seen only once. This clone was recorded at least ten times. Its antigen remains unknown. CDR3 length: 13 residues. V gave up 8 bases and J gave up 4 bases, with 15 bases separating them. Germline V lookup: CDR1 SNHLY, CDR2 FYNNEI. The sequencing input was PBMCs. This clonotype was sampled from a boy younger than 18 in good health and CMV-seronegative. The chain joins TRBV2 to TRBJ2-7, with a tentative D call TRBD2 (5 bases). This chain's CDR3 is CASESRRGYEQYF. In DNA form, the CDR3 reads TGTGCCAGCGAGAGTCGCCGGGGATACGAGCAGTACTTC.